In its sample, the clone carrying this TCR beta chain was seen many times. What it recognizes is unknown. Regarding time point: pre-sensitization, week 0. The sample's treatment: therapeutic diphenylcyclopropenone sensitization with weekly scalp DPC. The record originates from a study of human T cells and chemical hapten exposure. Study context: Patients' scalps got diphenylcyclopropenone weekly throughout the approximately 26-week study.

Findings and limits, study-wide: Significantly more large CDR3 similarity clusters arose among expanded TCRs than among controls.

Deletions cut 6 bases from V and 6 bases from J, with 19 bases between. The CDR3 loop spans 15 amino acids. Germline CDR1 and CDR2: MNHEY and SVGEGT. TCRdb processed the RACE reads anew with MiXCR; each CDR3 protein has one entry. In the table there are under 300,000 distinct CDR3 sequences, 7.5% to 9% of which are singletons. J is TRBJ2-3 and V is TRBV6-2 or TRBV6-3; TRBD2 is a possible D gene (7 bases). The sequencing used whole blood, collected in connection with sensitization to the hapten diphenylcyclopropenone (DPC). The TCR comes from a middle-aged woman with alopecia areata. Some clones in this sample may be carry-over from other donors' samples. This chain's CDR3 is CASSPLGGHSDTQYF. In nucleotides, the CDR3 is TGTGCCAGCAGCCCCCTCGGGGGGCATTCGGATACGCAGTATTTT.